These 16 T cell receptor beta chains came from one sample sequenced in a study of blood T cells in healthy people across ages. Primers used in a second PCR of roughly 6 to 11 cycles were a sample-barcoded 5' primer and a J-beta primer mix. One entry per CDR3 protein, called by TCRdb with MiXCR from the 5' RACE reads. The sample has about 970,000 distinct CDR3 sequences, roughly 51% seen once. Sequenced sample: blood. The source of these receptors is a woman aged 60 to 75 in good health.

The rearrangement uses TRBV2 and TRBJ2-4; D is unclear. The end of the DNA aligns better with TRBJ2-5, so the J call may be wrong. Germline V gene data show CDR1 as SNHLY and CDR2 as FYNNEI. The CDR3 loop spans 12 amino acids. CDR3 sequence (DNA): TGTGCCAGCAGTGAAGTCGGTCAGACCCAGTACTTC. Amino acid sequence: CASSEVGQTQYF.

This rearrangement joins TRBV5-1 to TRBJ2-7; 10 bases are a match to TRBD2. Germline CDR1 is SGHRS and CDR2 is YFSETQ. V was pared by 4 bases and J by 6 bases, with 13 bases of the junction left unmatched. The CDR3 is 16 residues long. CDR3 sequence: CASSVRTSGGGLEQYF. The CDR3 bases are TGCGCCAGCAGCGTAAGGACTAGCGGAGGTGGCCTCGAGCAGTACTTC.

V gene TRBV20-1 combines with J gene TRBJ2-7; 12 nucleotides agree with TRBD2. CDR1 and CDR2 (germline): DFQATT, SNEGSKA (reference sequence). The CDR3 consists of 16 residues. The J segment lost 0 bases and the V segment lost 0 bases, leaving 3 bases of the junction unmatched. In DNA, the CDR3 is TGCAGTGCTAGAGATCTGGGACTAGCGGGCTCCTACGAGCAGTACTTC. It codes for CSARDLGLAGSYEQYF.

The CDR3 is CSARVWRSSGSYEQYF. DNA for the CDR3: TGCAGTGCTAGAGTGTGGAGGAGTTCAGGATCCTACGAGCAGTACTTC. The rearrangement joins TRBV20-1 to TRBJ2-7; D perhaps matches TRBD2 (5 bases). This CDR3 contains 16 residues. The germline V gene encodes CDR1 DFQATT and CDR2 SNEGSKA (reference sequence). V was pared by 1 base and J by 1 base, with 17 bases between.

V gene TRBV12-3 or TRBV12-4 combines with J gene TRBJ2-7; TRBD2 matches 16 bases. J was trimmed by 2 bases and V by 5 bases; bases with no gene match: 9. The CDR3 runs to 18 residues. The DNA for the CDR3 is TGTGCCAGCAGTCCGGGACTAGCGGGAGGGTCGGCCCCCTACGAGCAGTACTTC. It specifies CASSPGLAGGSAPYEQYF.

V gene TRBV21-1 combines with J gene TRBJ2-6; the table's TRBD2 call for D was not verified on the DNA. TRBV21-1 is labeled a pseudogene. CDR3 length: 18 amino acids. This CDR3 reads CASSLPGTLFSGANVLTF. As DNA, the CDR3 is TGTGCCAGCAGCCTGCCCGGGACTCTGTTCTCTGGGGCCAACGTCCTGACTTTC.

This chain links TRBV20-1 with TRBJ2-3, with no clear D. CDR1 is DFQATT, CDR2 SNEGSKA, per germline (reference sequence). This CDR3 is 15 amino acids long. Trimming took off 0 bases at V and 0 bases at J, with 10 bases between the two ends. CDR3 nucleotides: TGCAGTGCTAGAGACGAGCGACCTAGCACAGATACGCAGTATTTT. Protein product: CSARDERPSTDTQYF.

This clonotype occurred a few times. V usage is TRBV29-1 and J usage is TRBJ1-1; D call uncertain. V shed 4 bases and J shed 3 bases, with 12 bases lying between them. The CDR3 totals 13 residues. CDR1 is SQVTM, CDR2 ANQGSEA, per germline. CDR3 region: CSVVGWPDTEAFF. The DNA of the CDR3 is TGCAGCGTTGTGGGTTGGCCGGACACTGAAGCTTTCTTT.

The chain uses TRBV15 and TRBJ2-3; D uncertain. V was trimmed by 0 bases and J by 6 bases, leaving 10 bases between them. In germline, CDR1 is LNHNV, CDR2 YYDKDF (reference sequence). The CDR3 sequence is 14 residues long. CDR3 in DNA: TGTGCCACCAGCAGAGATTTGGCAACGGATACGCAGTATTTT. It yields the protein CATSRDLATDTQYF.

The chain uses TRBV7-2 and TRBJ2-7, with D possibly being TRBD2 (6 bases). This CDR3 contains 13 residues. The germline V and J ends were trimmed by 3 bases and 2 bases, with 8 bases remaining between them. CDR1 and CDR2 from the germline V gene are SGHTA and FQGNSA. CDR3 amino acids: CASSFPSAYEQYF. The CDR3 DNA sequence: TGTGCCAGCAGCTTCCCTAGCGCCTACGAGCAGTACTTC.

The CDR3 spells CATKTGTGTYEQYF. The CDR3 DNA sequence: TGTGCCACTAAAACCGGGACAGGCACCTACGAGCAGTACTTC. The V and J genes are TRBV28 and TRBJ2-7; 8 bases are a match to TRBD1. This CDR3 has 14 residues. From germline, CDR1 is MDHEN and CDR2 SYDVKM. The V gene end was trimmed by 10 bases and the J gene end by 2 bases; junction bases not matched to a gene: 10. Combining the CDR3 with reference TRBV28 and TRBJ2-7 gives the whole variable domain DVKVTQSSRYLVKRTGEKVFLECVQDMDHENMFWYRQDPGLGLRLIYFSYDVKMKEKGDIPEGYSVSREKKERFSLILESASTNQTSMYLCATKTGTGTYEQYFGPGTRLTVT.

This clonotype was observed a handful of times. The CDR3 DNA reads as TGCGCCAGCAGCCAAATCAGAGTCCCGACTAGCGGGAGAGTCACAGATACGCAGTATTTT. Its protein product is CASSQIRVPTSGRVTDTQYF. The chain employs TRBV4-1 and TRBJ2-3; TRBD2 matches 12 bases. There are 20 residues in the CDR3. Germline lookup yields CDR1 MGHRA and CDR2 YSYEKL. V trimming: 2 bases; J trimming: 2 bases; junction bases outside the gene matches: 14.

This clonotype was seen a few times. The chain combines TRBV6-2 or TRBV6-3 with TRBJ1-5; 9 bases match TRBD1. Trimming cost V 8 bases and J 8 bases; bases outside gene matches: 4. CDR1 MNHEY and CDR2 SVGEGT come from the germline V gene. The CDR3 has 12 amino acids. CDR3: CASGDRAKPQHF. The CDR3 nucleotides read TGTGCCAGCGGGGACAGGGCTAAGCCCCAGCATTTT.

The chain joins TRBV19 to TRBJ2-3; D might be TRBD1 (5 bases). This CDR3 is 15 amino acids long. V lost 6 bases to trimming and J lost 4 bases, with 17 bases between them. Looked up from germline, CDR1 is LNHDA and CDR2 is SQIVND (reference sequence). The CDR3 DNA sequence: TGTGCCAGTAGCCTAGGGGCCGGTCGAGCAGATACGCAGTATTTT. It specifies CASSLGAGRADTQYF.

V gene TRBV6-2 or TRBV6-3 combines with J gene TRBJ2-7; the D gene is possibly TRBD2 (5 bases). The ends were cut back, 0 bases at V and 2 bases at J, with 11 bases in the middle. The CDR3 is made up of 15 amino acids. Germline-derived CDR1 and CDR2 are MNHEY and SVGEGT. CDR3 residues: CASSYSRVATYEQYF. The CDR3 bases are TGTGCCAGCAGTTACTCGAGGGTCGCAACCTACGAGCAGTACTTC.

This clonotype was seen once. This chain connects TRBV12-3 or TRBV12-4 to TRBJ2-7; the match to TRBD1 covers 9 bases. This CDR3 spans 14 amino acids. Losses at the gene ends were 7 bases for V and 3 bases for J; bases not matched to a gene: 7. CDR3 nucleotides: TGTGCCAGCACCCAGACAGGGGGAGACTACGAGCAGTACTTC. Translated: CASTQTGGDYEQYF.